These T cell receptor beta chains were read from a single sample in a study of CD8 T cells in ankylosing spondylitis. In TCRdb, the 5' RACE reads were re-called with MiXCR into one record per CDR3 protein. The repertoire holds hundreds of thousands of distinct CDR3 sequences, about 10% seen once, with approximately 20% in the top ten. Sequencing used blood, either unsorted or a sorted T cell fraction (not recorded which). The receptors originated from a male donor with ankylosing spondylitis or in good health (not recorded which). Both conserved end residues are part of each CDR3. The order of the fields is clone size, J gene, D gene, V gene, CDR3 protein, CDR3 DNA. A D gene is named only where the DNA matches it firmly. Size is stated for part of the rows, as once, few or many counts, or as a class when the clone is expanded.

>-|TRBJ2-5|-|TRBV20-1
CSAKVPRASIQETQYF
TGCAGTGCTAAGGTCCCAAGAGCCAGCATCCAAGAGACCCAGTACTTC
>few|TRBJ1-6|-|TRBV5-4
CASGLFLRTDGNSPLHF
TGTGCCAGCGGACTTTTTCTCCGGACAGATGGCAATTCACCCCTCCACTTT
>few|TRBJ1-6|-|TRBV20-1
CSASQGWGTNSPLHF
TGCAGTGCTAGTCAGGGCTGGGGGACTAATTCACCCCTCCACTTT
>-|TRBJ2-7|TRBD1|TRBV28
CASSPQPGTGRTYEQYF
TGTGCCAGCAGTCCACAACCGGGGACAGGGCGAACCTACGAGCAGTACTTC
>many|TRBJ1-2|TRBD1|TRBV20-1
CSARPPDRGIGYGYTF
TGCAGTGCTAGACCCCCGGACAGGGGGATCGGCTATGGCTACACCTTC
>many|TRBJ2-1|TRBD1|TRBV24-1
CATSDQDRGRNEQFF
TGTGCCACCAGTGACCAGGACAGGGGCAGGAATGAGCAGTTCTTC
>-|TRBJ1-5|-|TRBV28
CASRVGTPGRPQHF
TGTGCCAGCAGGGTAGGGACCCCTGGGAGGCCCCAGCATTTT
>many|TRBJ2-2|-|TRBV20-1
CSAATPNTGELFF
TGCAGTGCCGCGACACCGAACACCGGGGAGCTGTTTTTT
>-|TRBJ2-3|-|TRBV20-1
CSSRESTDTQYF
TGCAGTAGCCGGGAAAGCACAGATACGCAGTATTTT
>many|TRBJ2-1|TRBD2|TRBV11-3
CASSAGLAENNEQFF
TGTGCCAGCAGCGCCGGACTAGCGGAGAACAATGAGCAGTTCTTC